This T cell receptor (beta chain) was documented in a study of CD4+ T cells in melanoma. Findings and caveats of the study: Neoantigen-specific CD4+ T cells in melanoma reportedly had diverse differentiation states. A reported correlation linked neoantigen-specific CD4+ T cells to CD8+, macrophage and B cell function.

Trimming removed 2 bases at V and 2 bases at J, with 6 bases between. This CDR3 spans 13 amino acids. From germline, CDR1 is SEHNR and CDR2 FQNEAQ (reference sequence). Sequenced by immunoSEQ multiplex PCR; TCRdb stores in-frame clones only, minus some. The table shows about 50,000 clones, with roughly nine tenths occurring only once. This clone has only a few counts. The antigen remains undetermined. The receptor comes from a human donor with melanoma. The sequencing input was peripheral blood. The chain carries TRBV7-9 and TRBJ1-1; possible D gene TRBD1, 5 bases. The CDR3 sequence is CASSLRGNTEAFF. CDR3 in DNA: TGTGCCAGCAGCTTAAGGGGTAACACTGAAGCTTTCTTT.